This T cell receptor (beta chain) was found in a study of cytomegalovirus exposure and HLA in healthy donors. Broader study findings: In vitro work confirmed that a few CMV-associated chains recognize CMV antigens. More clonal expansion characterized HLA-associated TCR beta chains than equally common others in a later analysis.

A note on this clone: Its target is unknown.

In nominal health when sampled, donors likely had unrecorded immune exposures nonetheless. 13 Jbeta primers and 60 Vbeta primers were used for the PCR. Repertoires were generated with immunoSEQ multiplex PCR, while TCRdb's copy carries only in-frame clones and drops some. The table includes about 190,000 clones, under 80% detected once. Specimen: PBMCs. This TCR derives from a man aged 25-40 years in good health and CMV-seropositive.

CDR3 sequence reads: CASSLTRGKNTEAFF. The CDR3 region has the DNA TGTGCCAGCAGCTTAACTAGGGGAAAGAACACTGAAGCTTTCTTT. The chain combines TRBV7-3 with TRBJ1-1; D may be TRBD1 (5 bases). V dropped 0 bases and J dropped 1 base, with 9 bases sitting between them. CDR1 SGHTA and CDR2 FQGTGA come from the germline V gene. The CDR3 runs to 15 residues.